One sample yielded the 23 T cell receptor beta chains listed below, sequenced in a study of cytomegalovirus exposure and HLA in healthy donors. PCR involved 60 Vbeta and 13 Jbeta primers. Some clones are missing from TCRdb's copy, which holds only in-frame ones; the method was immunoSEQ multiplex PCR. The sample yields approximately 97,000 clones, roughly 85% seen once. Sequencing input: PBMCs. These receptors all come from a man aged 35 to 55 in good health and CMV-seronegative.

The J gene is TRBJ1-2, the V gene TRBV6-5, with D unclear. CDR3 length: 12 amino acids. CDR1 and CDR2 from the germline V gene are MNHEY and SVGAGI. V was cut by 5 bases and J by 8 bases, with 12 bases left in between. The CDR3 region is CASSTGYGGYTF. CDR3 coding DNA: TGTGCCAGCAGTACTGGGTACGGGGGCTACACCTTC.

The rearrangement uses TRBV11-1 and TRBJ2-5, with a tentative D call TRBD2 (6 bases). Germline CDR1 is SGHAT and CDR2 is FQDESV (reference sequence). The CDR3 extends over 13 amino acids. Trimming stripped 0 bases from V and 5 bases from J, with 7 bases between. The CDR3 is CASSLAGGETQYF. CDR3 DNA sequence: TGTGCCAGCAGCTTAGCTGGGGGGGAGACCCAGTACTTC.

This chain connects TRBV5-4 to TRBJ2-2; D ambiguous. Germline CDR1 and CDR2: SGHNT and YYREEE (reference sequence). CDR3 length equals 15 residues. V lost 1 base and J 1 base, leaving 8 bases between the germline ends. CDR3 sequence reads: CASSLYRQNTGELFF. The CDR3 DNA is TGTGCCAGCAGCTTGTACAGACAGAACACCGGGGAGCTGTTTTTT.

V usage is TRBV9 and J usage is TRBJ1-6; TRBD1 aligns across 7 bases. Germline CDR1 is SGDLS and CDR2 is YYNGEE. V gave up 0 bases and J gave up 7 bases; unmatched junction bases: 4. The CDR3 sequence is 15 residues long. DNA for the CDR3: TGTGCCAGCAGCGTAGAAGGGGGCTTAAATTCACCCCTCCACTTT. Its translation: CASSVEGGLNSPLHF.

This clone was detected a few times. The CDR3 loop reads CARSLKFRRRVYGYTF. The CDR3 region has the DNA TGTGCCAGAAGCTTGAAATTTCGCAGGAGGGTCTATGGCTACACCTTC. The rearrangement links TRBV5-3 to TRBJ1-2; D is unclear. TRBV5-3 is flagged as an ORF with uncertain function. Between the trimmed V and J ends, which lost 1 base and 4 bases, there was a span of 17 bases. The CDR3 is 16 residues long.

V gene TRBV7-8 combines with J gene TRBJ1-1; D is unresolved. The CDR3 loop spans 13 amino acids. Looked up from germline, CDR1 is SGHVS and CDR2 is FQNEAQ. V lost 3 bases and J lost 1, with 6 bases in between. CDR3 DNA: TGTGCCAGCAGCTTTTCAGAGAACACTGAAGCTTTCTTT. Its protein product is CASSFSENTEAFF. The whole variable domain, remainder taken from reference TRBV7-8 and TRBJ1-1, is GAGVSQSPRYKVAKRGQDVALRCDPISGHVSLFWYQQALGQGPEFLTYFQNEAQLDKSGLPSDRFFAERPEGSVSTLKIQRTQQEDSAVYLCASSFSENTEAFFGQGTRLTVV.

The V gene is TRBV5-1, the J gene TRBJ1-6; a possible D gene is TRBD1 (6 bases). This CDR3 spans 13 amino acids. The V end was cut by 0 bases, the J end by 13 bases, with 11 bases between. Looked up from germline, CDR1 is SGHRS and CDR2 is YFSETQ. The chain's CDR3 is CASSLESQGPLHF. The CDR3, as DNA: TGCGCCAGCAGCTTGGAATCCCAGGGGCCCCTCCACTTT.

The chain recombines TRBV29-1 with TRBJ1-4; maybe TRBD1 (5 bases). The CDR3 loop spans 13 amino acids. V gave up 7 bases and J gave up 7 bases, with 16 bases separating them. Germline V gene lookup returns CDR1 SQVTM and CDR2 ANQGSEA. Here the CDR3 DNA reads TGCAGCGGGTTACAGGTTGGGGTTGAAAAACTGTTTTTT. Translation gives CSGLQVGVEKLFF.

The CDR3 region is CASSEAGTYEQYF. The CDR3 DNA reads as TGTGCCAGCAGTGAGGCAGGAACCTACGAGCAGTACTTC. The chain joins TRBV25-1 to TRBJ2-7; D gene ambiguous. The germline gives CDR1 MGHDK, CDR2 SYGVNS. This CDR3 contains 13 residues. Trimming removed 3 bases at V and 2 bases at J, with 8 bases between.

The chain couples TRBV19 to TRBJ2-7; D gene uncertain. Germline V gives CDR1 LNHDA, CDR2 SQIVND (reference sequence). The CDR3 length is 14 residues. Trimming pared 4 bases from V and 1 base from J, leaving 11 bases between. Written as DNA, the CDR3 is TGTGCCAGTAGTAGTGCCTCAACTTCCTACGAGCAGTACTTC. Protein: CASSSASTSYEQYF.

The chain has TRBV14 and TRBJ2-7; 14 bases are a match to TRBD2. Germline V CDR1 and CDR2: SGHDN, FVKESK. V dropped 0 bases and J dropped 8; count of bases not matched to a gene: 6. This CDR3 is 16 amino acids long. Written as DNA, the CDR3 is TGTGCCAGCAGCCAAGACTCCGGGACTAGCGGGGGACAGCAGTACTTC. Amino acids: CASSQDSGTSGGQQYF.

The rearrangement uses TRBV7-9 and TRBJ2-5; D is uncertain. The CDR3 is made up of 13 amino acids. Germline CDR1 is SEHNR and CDR2 is FQNEAQ (reference sequence). V lost 2 bases, J lost 2 bases, and 6 bases lay in between. CDR3 sequence reads: CASSLFQQETQYF. The CDR3 nucleotides are TGTGCCAGCAGCTTATTCCAGCAAGAGACCCAGTACTTC.

V gene TRBV7-9 combines with J gene TRBJ1-6, with unresolved D. The CDR3 covers 15 residues. CDR1 and CDR2 from the germline V gene are SEHNR and FQNEAQ (reference sequence). V lost 1 base and J 7 bases, leaving 11 bases between the germline ends. Written as DNA, the CDR3 is TGTGCCAGCAGCTTAGGGGGATCGGGAAATTCACCCCTCCACTTT. Protein product: CASSLGGSGNSPLHF. Full variable domain (outside the CDR3, taken from reference TRBV7-9 and TRBJ1-6): DTGVSQNPRHKITKRGQNVTFRCDPISEHNRLYWYRQTLGQGPEFLTYFQNEAQLEKSRLLSDRFSAERPKGSFSTLEIQRTEQGDSAMYLCASSLGGSGNSPLHFGNGTRLTVT.

The V and J genes are TRBV5-4 and TRBJ1-1, with D possibly being TRBD1 (5 bases). Trimming pared 4 bases from V and 0 bases from J, leaving 10 bases between. Germline V gene sequence: CDR1 SGHNT, CDR2 YYREEE (reference sequence). The CDR3 has 14 amino acids. CDR3 DNA sequence: TGTGCCAGCAGCGCGGGACTTTTGAACACTGAAGCTTTCTTT. Encoded protein: CASSAGLLNTEAFF.

V is TRBV12-5 and J is TRBJ2-1; unclear D gene. V was cut by 0 bases and J by 7 bases, with 4 bases left in between. The CDR3 covers 12 residues. Germline V gene lookup returns CDR1 LGHNT and CDR2 FRNRAP. CDR3 residues: CASGLVRNEQFF. Here the CDR3 DNA reads TGTGCTAGTGGTTTGGTCCGGAATGAGCAGTTCTTC.

This clone appeared a single time. This chain links TRBV1 with TRBJ2-3; TRBD2, the D gene given by the table, was not confirmed from the DNA. TRBV1 counts as a pseudogene. This CDR3 comprises 18 residues. The CDR3, as DNA: TGCACCAGCAGCCAAGGTAAGAGCGGGGGGGGCCCTTCAGATACGCAGTATTTT. It yields the protein CTSSQGKSGGGPSDTQYF.

V is TRBV19 and J is TRBJ1-2, with 7 positions matching TRBD1. Germline lookup yields CDR1 LNHDA and CDR2 SQIVND (reference sequence). The CDR3 runs to 15 residues. V lost 5 bases, J lost 0 bases, and 6 bases stayed unmatched. The CDR3 protein is CASSPTGAPNYGYTF. CDR3 nucleotide sequence: TGTGCCAGTAGTCCCACAGGGGCCCCTAACTATGGCTACACCTTC.

V usage is TRBV7-3 and J usage is TRBJ2-1, with 12 bases identical to TRBD2. With V trimmed by 4 bases and J by 8 bases, 6 bases remained unmatched. Germline V gene lookup returns CDR1 SGHTA and CDR2 FQGTGA. The CDR3 has 15 residues. In DNA form, the CDR3 reads TGTGCCAGCAGCTCCCTAGCGGGGGGGCCCTATGAGCAGTTCTTC. Translation gives CASSSLAGGPYEQFF.

This chain connects TRBV2 to TRBJ2-4, with 7 positions matching TRBD2. Germline values: CDR1 SNHLY, CDR2 FYNNEI. V dropped 5 bases and J dropped 5; count of bases not matched to a gene: 9. The CDR3 runs 15 residues. The CDR3 coding sequence is TGTGCCAGCAGTTGGGACGGGGGGAGTGAAAACATTCAGTACTTC. It yields the protein CASSWDGGSENIQYF. Using reference TRBV2 and TRBJ2-4 for the parts outside the CDR3, the full variable domain is EPEVTQTPSHQVTQMGQEVILRCVPISNHLYFYWYRQILGQKVEFLVSFYNNEISEKSEIFDDQFSVERPDGSNFTLKIRSTKLEDSAMYFCASSWDGGSENIQYFGAGTRLSVL.

The V call is TRBV30, the J call TRBJ2-5; 8 positions agree with TRBD2. The CDR3 covers 14 residues. Trimming cost V 4 bases and J 7 bases; bases outside gene matches: 11. Germline lookup yields CDR1 GTSNPN and CDR2 SVGIG (reference sequence). The CDR3 DNA is TGTGCCTGGACGGGACTAGATTGGCAGGGGACCCAGTACTTC. Protein: CAWTGLDWQGTQYF.

The genes are TRBV7-6 and TRBJ1-5; 7 bases align to TRBD1. The V and J ends lost 4 bases and 3 bases, in that order; junction bases with no gene match: 3. Germline lookup yields CDR1 SGHVS and CDR2 FNYEAQ. The CDR3 extends over 14 amino acids. The CDR3 nucleotides read TGTGCCAGCAGCTCCGGGACAGCCAATCAGCCCCAGCATTTT. It is translated as CASSSGTANQPQHF.

This chain joins TRBV13 and TRBJ1-2; a weak D match, TRBD1 (6 bases). The CDR3 contains 15 residues. CDR1 is PRHDT and CDR2 is FYEKMQ in the germline V gene (reference sequence). V lost 3 bases and J 2 bases, leaving 13 bases between the germline ends. The CDR3 protein is CASSLGQLENYGYTF. The CDR3 DNA reads TGTGCCAGCAGCTTGGGACAACTAGAAAACTATGGCTACACCTTC.

The J gene is TRBJ2-1, the V gene TRBV5-8; TRBD1 agrees at 10 bases. This CDR3 has 15 residues. Trimming took 0 bases from V and 4 from J; bases not matched to a gene: 1. The V gene's germline CDR1 is SGHTS and CDR2 YDEGEE. CDR3 in DNA: TGTGCCAGCAGCTTGGGACAGGGGGCGTACAATGAGCAGTTCTTC. Translated, it gives CASSLGQGAYNEQFF.